The entry below gives a single T cell receptor beta chain sequence along with its context. The authors reverse transcribed about 0.5 to 1 ug RNA with random hexamers. Across 54 Vbeta and 13 Jbeta, TCR beta CDR3 was amplified with immunoSEQ multiplex PCR. Each CDR3 protein gets one entry after TCRdb re-called the immunoSEQ multiplex PCR reads with MiXCR. In the table there are about 49,000 distinct CDR3 sequences, over 85% of which are singletons. This entry is derived from a study of CD8 T cells in Susac syndrome. This CDR3 has 14 residues. V lost 2 bases and J lost 0, with 2 bases in between. Germline-derived CDR1 and CDR2 are SGHTA and FQGNSA.

The gene calls are TRBV7-2 and TRBJ2-6; D not certain. The receptor was derived from a human donor in good health. Sequenced input: CD8+ T cells from PBMCs. CDR3 protein: CASSLNSGANVLTF. CDR3 nucleotides: TGTGCCAGCAGCTTAAACTCTGGGGCCAACGTCCTGACTTTC.